This TCR beta chain was documented in a study of metastatic and nonmetastatic thyroid tumors. Study outcomes and limitations: Benign nodules reportedly had significantly lower TCR beta diversity than malignant thyroid tumors in blood and tumor.

TCRdb re-processed the PCR reads through MiXCR. Altogether roughly 90,000 clones are present, under 15% being singletons, with the ten largest covering roughly 3.9%. The CDR3 runs 13 residues. The V end was cut by 7 bases, the J end by 1 base, with 12 bases between. Germline-derived CDR1 and CDR2 are SGHRS and YFSETQ. All patients were untreated before thyroid surgery. On this clone: Its specificity is not known.

Sequenced: blood. V and J are TRBV5-1 and TRBJ2-7; TRBD1 might be the D (5 bases). This TCR was sampled from a female donor with papillary thyroid cancer or a benign thyroid nodule (not recorded which). Some clones in this sample may be carry-over from other donors' samples. CDR3 amino acids: CASYKRGSYEQYF. CDR3 in DNA: TGCGCCAGCTACAAAAGGGGTTCCTACGAGCAGTACTTC.